This TCR beta chain was captured by sequencing in a study of Ad26.COV2.S vaccination and SARS-CoV-2 variants. Study at large: Doses of Ad26.COV2.S were injected into muscle once or twice, 56 days apart. Overall study results and limits: Vaccine recipients had higher spike-specific TCR breadth than placebo recipients. It was reported that spike-specific CD8+ and CD4+ T cell responses were substantially broad after vaccination. Placebo recipients and vaccine recipients were similar in non-spike TCR breadth.

Treatment noted: about 20 received Ad26.COV2.S at low or high dose, single or two shots; about five received placebo; per-sample allocation not given. Following the first vaccine or placebo injection, samples were taken on day 63. Points on this clone: Its matching antigen is unknown.

Data came from immunoSEQ multiplex PCR; TCRdb stores just in-frame clones and leaves some out. The table shows around 300,000 clones, with roughly 88% occurring only once. Trimming cost V 2 bases and J 5 bases; bases outside gene matches: 5. The CDR3 is 15 amino acids. The germline CDR1 and CDR2 sequences are MNHEY and SVGAGI. The V and J genes are TRBV6-5 and TRBJ1-4, with 7 bases matching TRBD1. This TCR came from a person aged 18-60 years who received the Ad26.COV2.S COVID-19 vaccine or a placebo. The sequenced sample was peripheral blood, obtained in a trial of Ad26.COV2.S vaccine versus placebo. DNA for the CDR3: TGTGCCAGCAGTTACCGGGACAGTCTCAATGAAAAACTGTTTTTT. This translates into CASSYRDSLNEKLFF.